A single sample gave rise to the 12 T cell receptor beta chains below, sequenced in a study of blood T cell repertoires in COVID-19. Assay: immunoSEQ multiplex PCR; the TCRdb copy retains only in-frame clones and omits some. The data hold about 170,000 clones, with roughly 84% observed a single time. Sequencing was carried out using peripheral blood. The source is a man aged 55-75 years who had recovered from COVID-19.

The CDR3 nucleotides read TGTGCCAGCAGGAGCGTAGGGGACTCTGGAAACACCATATATTTT. Its translation: CASRSVGDSGNTIYF. This chain uses TRBV6-5 with TRBJ1-3; D may be TRBD1 (5 bases). CDR1 MNHEY and CDR2 SVGAGI come from the germline V gene. The CDR3 length is 15 residues. The V end was cut by 6 bases, the J end by 0 bases, with 12 bases between.

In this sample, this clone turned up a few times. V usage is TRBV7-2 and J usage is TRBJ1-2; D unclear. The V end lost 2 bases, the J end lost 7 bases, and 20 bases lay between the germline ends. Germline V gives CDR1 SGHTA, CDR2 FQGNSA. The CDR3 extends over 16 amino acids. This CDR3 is CASSLSGGRLFVGYTF. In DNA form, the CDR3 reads TGTGCCAGCAGCTTAAGCGGAGGGCGCCTGTTCGTTGGCTACACCTTC. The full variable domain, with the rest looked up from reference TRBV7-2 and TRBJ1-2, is GAGVSQSPSNKVTEKGKDVELRCDPISGHTALYWYRQSLGQGLEFLIYFQGNSAPDKSGLPSDRFSAERTGGSVSTLTIQRTQQEDSAVYLCASSLSGGRLFVGYTFGSGTRLTVV.

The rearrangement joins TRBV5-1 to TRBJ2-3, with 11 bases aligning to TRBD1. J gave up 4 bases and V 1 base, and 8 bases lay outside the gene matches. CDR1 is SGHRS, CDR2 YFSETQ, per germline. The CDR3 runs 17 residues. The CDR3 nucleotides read TGCGCCAGCAGCTTGCTTCCGGGACAGGGGGTTTCAGATACGCAGTATTTT. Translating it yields CASSLLPGQGVSDTQYF.

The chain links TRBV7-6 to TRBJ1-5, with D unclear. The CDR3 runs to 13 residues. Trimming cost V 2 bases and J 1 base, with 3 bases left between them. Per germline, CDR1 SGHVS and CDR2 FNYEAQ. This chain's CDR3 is CASSLQSNQPQHF. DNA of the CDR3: TGTGCCAGCAGCTTACAGAGCAATCAGCCCCAGCATTTT.

As DNA, the CDR3 is TGTGCCAGCAGCCCGGGACTGAACACCGGGGAGCTGTTTTTT. This sequence encodes CASSPGLNTGELFF. V usage is TRBV5-4 and J usage is TRBJ2-2; possibly TRBD2 for D (6 bases). Trimming took off 4 bases at V and 1 base at J, with 8 bases between the two ends. The CDR3 runs to 14 residues. Germline CDR1 SGHNT, CDR2 YYREEE (reference sequence).

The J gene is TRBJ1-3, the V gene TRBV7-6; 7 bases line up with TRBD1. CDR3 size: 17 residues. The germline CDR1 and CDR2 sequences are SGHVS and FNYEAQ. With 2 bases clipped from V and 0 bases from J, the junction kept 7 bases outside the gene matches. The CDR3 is CASSLRTGILSGNTIYF. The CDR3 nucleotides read TGTGCCAGCAGCTTACGGACAGGCATCCTCTCTGGAAACACCATATATTTT. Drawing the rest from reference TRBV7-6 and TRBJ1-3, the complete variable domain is GAGVSQSPRYKVTKRGQDVALRCDPISGHVSLYWYRQALGQGPEFLTYFNYEAQQDKSGLPNDRFSAERPEGSISTLTIQRTEQRDSAMYRCASSLRTGILSGNTIYFGEGSWLTVV.

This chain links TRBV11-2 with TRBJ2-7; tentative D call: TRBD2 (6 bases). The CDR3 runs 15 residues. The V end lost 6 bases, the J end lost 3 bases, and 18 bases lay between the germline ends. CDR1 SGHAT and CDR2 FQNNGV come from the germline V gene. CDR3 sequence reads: CASSLVPSDSYEQYF. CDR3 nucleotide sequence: TGTGCCAGCAGTCTAGTACCTAGCGATAGCTACGAGCAGTACTTC.

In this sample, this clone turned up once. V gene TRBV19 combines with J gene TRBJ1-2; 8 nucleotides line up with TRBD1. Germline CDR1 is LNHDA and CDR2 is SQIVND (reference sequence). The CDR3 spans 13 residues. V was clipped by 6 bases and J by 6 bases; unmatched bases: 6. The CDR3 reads CASRPSGGDGYTF. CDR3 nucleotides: TGTGCCAGTAGGCCCTCAGGGGGCGATGGCTACACCTTC. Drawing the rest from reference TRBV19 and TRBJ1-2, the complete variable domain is DGGITQSPKYLFRKEGQNVTLSCEQNLNHDAMYWYRQDPGQGLRLIYYSQIVNDFQKGDIAEGYSVSREKKESFPLTVTSAQKNPTAFYLCASRPSGGDGYTFGSGTRLTVV.

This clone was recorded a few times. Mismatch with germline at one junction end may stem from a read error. CDR3 sequence: CASSPGGGSSGNTIYF. The CDR3 DNA reads as TGTGCTAGCAGCCCAGGCGGTGGGAGCTCTGGAAACACCATATATTTT. The rearrangement joins TRBV7-7 to TRBJ1-3; D call uncertain. This CDR3 is built from 16 residues. CDR1 is SSHAT, CDR2 FNYEAQ, per germline (reference sequence).

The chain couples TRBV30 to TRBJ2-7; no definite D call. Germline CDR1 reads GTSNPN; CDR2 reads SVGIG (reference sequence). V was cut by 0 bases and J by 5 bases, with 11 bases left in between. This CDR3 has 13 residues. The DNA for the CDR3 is TGTGCCTGGAGTGTAAACATTCCCGACGAGCAGTACTTC. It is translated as CAWSVNIPDEQYF.

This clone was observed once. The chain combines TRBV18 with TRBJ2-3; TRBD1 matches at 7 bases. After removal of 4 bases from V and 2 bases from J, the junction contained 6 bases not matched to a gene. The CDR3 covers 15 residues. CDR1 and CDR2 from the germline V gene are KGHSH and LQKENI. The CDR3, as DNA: TGTGCCAGCTCACTCGGGGACAGCCTCACAGATACGCAGTATTTT. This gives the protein CASSLGDSLTDTQYF.

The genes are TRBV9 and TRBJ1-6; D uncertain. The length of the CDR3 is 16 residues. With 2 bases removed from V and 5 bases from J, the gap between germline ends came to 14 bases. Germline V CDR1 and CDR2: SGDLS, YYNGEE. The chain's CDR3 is CASSVSAATDNSPLHF. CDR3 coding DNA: TGTGCCAGCAGCGTCTCCGCCGCTACCGATAATTCACCCCTCCACTTT.